The 4 T cell receptor beta chains given below trace back to one sample, sequenced in a study of blood T cell repertoires in COVID-19 (dated by TCRdb to the early 2020s). Libraries were built with the immunoSEQ multiplex PCR assay. The source is immuneACCESS, and TCRdb retained only in-frame sequences with V and J called. Part of the clones is not carried over; for the studies checked, unresolved V genes explain less than half of this, and the remainder is unexplained. In all, the sample holds 45,000 or so clones, and 70% to 85% of those were seen once. The ten top clones hold under 35% of the sample. Sequencing was performed on peripheral blood. The receptors here all came from a woman aged 80 or older with acute or convalescent COVID-19.

V and J are TRBV28 and TRBJ2-5, with 9 nucleotides matching TRBD2. The CDR3 is made up of 16 amino acids. V was pared by 6 bases and J by 2 bases, with 10 bases of the junction left unmatched. Germline V gives CDR1 MDHEN, CDR2 SYDVKM. The CDR3: CASRNLLAGEQETQYF. In DNA, the CDR3 is TGTGCCAGCAGGAACCTATTAGCGGGAGAGCAAGAGACCCAGTACTTC.

The chain joins TRBV7-2 to TRBJ2-5, with TRBD2 identical over 9 bases. In germline, CDR1 is SGHTA, CDR2 FQGNSA. V shed 3 bases, J shed 2 bases, and the junction held 13 bases outside the gene matches. This CDR3 comprises 18 residues. The CDR3 loop is CASSFRAGGRGWQETQYF. The CDR3 DNA sequence: TGTGCCAGCAGCTTCCGGGCGGGAGGGCGGGGTTGGCAAGAGACCCAGTACTTC.

The chain couples TRBV27 to TRBJ1-5; D may be TRBD1 (5 bases). With 5 bases removed from V and 4 bases from J, the gap between germline ends came to 18 bases. Germline-derived CDR1 and CDR2 are MNHEY and SMNVEV (reference sequence). The CDR3 totals 16 residues. The CDR3 loop reads CASSPEPTGGNQPQHF. CDR3 coding DNA: TGTGCCAGCAGTCCCGAACCCACAGGAGGGAATCAGCCCCAGCATTTT.

The chain has TRBV6-2 or TRBV6-3 and TRBJ2-3, with D hard to call. The CDR3 runs 13 residues. Germline lookup yields CDR1 MNHEY and CDR2 SVGEGT. Trimming cost V 1 base and J 4 bases, with 6 bases left between them. CDR3 sequence: CASSYYVADTQYF. DNA for the CDR3: TGTGCCAGCAGTTACTATGTCGCAGATACGCAGTATTTT.